The T cell receptor (beta chain) under discussion was sequenced for a study of PD-1 blockade in classical Hodgkin lymphoma. Following autologous stem cell transplantation, relapse occurred in every patient, and exposure to brentuximab vedotin varied. CDR1 and CDR2 from the germline V gene are LGHNA and YSLEER. V lost 1 base to trimming and J lost 4 bases; unmatched junction nucleotides: 9. The CDR3 covers 17 residues. Assay: immunoSEQ multiplex PCR; the TCRdb copy retains only in-frame clones and omits some. The table records just over 35,000 clones, 69% of them present only once. The sample consisted of peripheral blood mononuclear cells (PBMCs), taken before the second cycle of nivolumab. The chain combines TRBV4-3 with TRBJ2-3, with TRBD2 matching 9 bases. The source is a human donor with classical Hodgkin lymphoma. In nucleotides, the CDR3 is TGCGCCAGCAGCCAAGCCGCGGCTAGCGGGAACTCAGATACGCAGTATTTT. Translation: CASSQAAASGNSDTQYF.